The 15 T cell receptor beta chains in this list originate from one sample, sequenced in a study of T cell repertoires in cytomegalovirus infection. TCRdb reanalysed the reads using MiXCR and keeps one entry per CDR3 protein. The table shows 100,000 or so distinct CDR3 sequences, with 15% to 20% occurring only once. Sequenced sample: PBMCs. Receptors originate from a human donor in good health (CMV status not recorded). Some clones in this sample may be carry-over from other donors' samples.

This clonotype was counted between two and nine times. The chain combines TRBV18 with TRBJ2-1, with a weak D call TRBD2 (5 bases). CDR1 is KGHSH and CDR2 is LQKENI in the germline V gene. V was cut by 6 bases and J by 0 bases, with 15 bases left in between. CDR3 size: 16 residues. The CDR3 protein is CASSSEFGDSYNEQFF. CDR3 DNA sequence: TGTGCCAGCTCTTCTGAATTCGGGGACTCCTACAATGAGCAGTTCTTC.

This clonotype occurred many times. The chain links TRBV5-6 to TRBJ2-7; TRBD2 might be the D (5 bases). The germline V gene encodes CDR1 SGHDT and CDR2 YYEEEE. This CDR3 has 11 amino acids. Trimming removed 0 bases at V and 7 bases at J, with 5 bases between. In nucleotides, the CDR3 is TGTGCCAGCAGCTTGGCGGGGGAGCAGTACTTC. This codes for CASSLAGEQYF. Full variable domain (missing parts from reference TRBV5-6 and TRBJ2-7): DAGVTQSPTHLIKTRGQQVTLRCSPKSGHDTVSWYQQALGQGPQFIFQYYEEEERQRGNFPDRFSGHQFPNYSSELNVNALLLGDSALYLCASSLAGEQYFGPGTRLTVT.

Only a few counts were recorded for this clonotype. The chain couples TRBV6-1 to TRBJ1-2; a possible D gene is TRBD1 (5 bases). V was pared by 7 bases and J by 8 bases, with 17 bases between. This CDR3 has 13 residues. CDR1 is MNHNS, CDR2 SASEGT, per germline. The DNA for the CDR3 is TGTGCCAGCATTCTAAGGGGTCAGCTCGGCTACACCTTC. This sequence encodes CASILRGQLGYTF.

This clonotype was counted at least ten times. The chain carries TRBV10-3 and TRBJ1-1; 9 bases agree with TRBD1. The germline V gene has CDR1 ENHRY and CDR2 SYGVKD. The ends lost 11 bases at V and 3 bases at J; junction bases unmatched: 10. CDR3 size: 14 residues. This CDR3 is CAALDRGADTEAFF. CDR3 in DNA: TGTGCCGCCCTTGACAGGGGGGCTGACACTGAAGCTTTCTTT.

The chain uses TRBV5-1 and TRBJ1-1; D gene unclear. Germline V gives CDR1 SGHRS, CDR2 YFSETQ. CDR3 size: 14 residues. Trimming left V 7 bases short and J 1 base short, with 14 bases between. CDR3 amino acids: CASGVRSTNTEAFF. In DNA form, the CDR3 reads TGCGCCAGCGGGGTCAGATCTACGAACACTGAAGCTTTCTTT.

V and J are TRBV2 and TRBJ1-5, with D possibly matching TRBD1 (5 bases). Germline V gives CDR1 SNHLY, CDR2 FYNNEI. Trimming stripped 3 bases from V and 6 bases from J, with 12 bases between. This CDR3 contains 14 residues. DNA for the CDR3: TGTGCCAGCAGTGATGGAGGGGTGGGTCAGCCCCAGCATTTT. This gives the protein CASSDGGVGQPQHF.

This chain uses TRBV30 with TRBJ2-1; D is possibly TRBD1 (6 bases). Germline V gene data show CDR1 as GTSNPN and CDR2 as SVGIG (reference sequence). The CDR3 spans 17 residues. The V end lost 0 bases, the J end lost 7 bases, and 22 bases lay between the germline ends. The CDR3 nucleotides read TGTGCCTGGAGTGTACTGGTGGCAGGGGTGTCTAGGAATGAGCAGTTCTTC. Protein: CAWSVLVAGVSRNEQFF.

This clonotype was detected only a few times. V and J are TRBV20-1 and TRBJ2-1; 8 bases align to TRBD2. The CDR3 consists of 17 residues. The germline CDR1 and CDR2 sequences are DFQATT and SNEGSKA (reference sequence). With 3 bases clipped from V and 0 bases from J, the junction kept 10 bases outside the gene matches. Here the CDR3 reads CSASPGTAGASYNEQFF. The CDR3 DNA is TGCAGTGCTAGCCCGGGCACAGCGGGGGCCTCCTACAATGAGCAGTTCTTC.

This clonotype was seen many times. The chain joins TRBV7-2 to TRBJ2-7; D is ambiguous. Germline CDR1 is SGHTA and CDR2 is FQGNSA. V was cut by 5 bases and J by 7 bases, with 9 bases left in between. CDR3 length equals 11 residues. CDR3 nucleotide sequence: TGTGCCAGCAGCGCAGACAAGGAGCAGTACTTC. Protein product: CASSADKEQYF. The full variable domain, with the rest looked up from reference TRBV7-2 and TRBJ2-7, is GAGVSQSPSNKVTEKGKDVELRCDPISGHTALYWYRQSLGQGLEFLIYFQGNSAPDKSGLPSDRFSAERTGGSVSTLTIQRTQQEDSAVYLCASSADKEQYFGPGTRLTVT.

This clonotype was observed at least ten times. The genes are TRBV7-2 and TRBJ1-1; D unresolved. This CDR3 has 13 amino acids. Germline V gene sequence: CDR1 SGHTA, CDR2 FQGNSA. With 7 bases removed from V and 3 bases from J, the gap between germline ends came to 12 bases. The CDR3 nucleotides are TGTGCCAGCACCTTCTACGGGGACACTGAAGCTTTCTTT. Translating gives CASTFYGDTEAFF.

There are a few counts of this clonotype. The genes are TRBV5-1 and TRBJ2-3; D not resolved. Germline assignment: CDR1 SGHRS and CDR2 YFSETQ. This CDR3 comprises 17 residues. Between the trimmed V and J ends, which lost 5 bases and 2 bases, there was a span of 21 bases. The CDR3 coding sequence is TGCGCCAGCAGTCACTCCGCAGGAGTAGGAGTCACAGATACGCAGTATTTT. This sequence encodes CASSHSAGVGVTDTQYF.

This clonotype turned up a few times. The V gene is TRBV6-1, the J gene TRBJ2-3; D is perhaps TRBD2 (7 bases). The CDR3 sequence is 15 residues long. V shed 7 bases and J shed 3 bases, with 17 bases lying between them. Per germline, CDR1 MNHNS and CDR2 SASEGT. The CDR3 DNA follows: TGTGCCAGCACTGCGAGGGGGGGAACGACAGATACGCAGTATTTT. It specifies CASTARGGTTDTQYF.

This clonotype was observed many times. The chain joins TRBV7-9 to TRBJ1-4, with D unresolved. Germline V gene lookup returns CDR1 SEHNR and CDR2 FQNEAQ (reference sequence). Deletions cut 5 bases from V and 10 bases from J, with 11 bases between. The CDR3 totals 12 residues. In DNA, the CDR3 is TGTGCCAGCAGCCCCGACCGAGGAAAACTGTTTTTT. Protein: CASSPDRGKLFF.

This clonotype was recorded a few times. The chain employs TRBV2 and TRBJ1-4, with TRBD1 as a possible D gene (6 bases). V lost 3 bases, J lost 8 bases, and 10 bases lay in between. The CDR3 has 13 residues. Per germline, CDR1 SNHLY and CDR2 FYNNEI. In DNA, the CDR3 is TGTGCCAGCAGTGAGGGACAAGCAGAAAAACTGTTTTTT. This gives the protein CASSEGQAEKLFF.

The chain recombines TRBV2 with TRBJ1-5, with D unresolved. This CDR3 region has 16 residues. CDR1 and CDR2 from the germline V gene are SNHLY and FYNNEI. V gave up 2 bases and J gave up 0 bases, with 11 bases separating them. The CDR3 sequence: CASSETQSDSNQPQHF. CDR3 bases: TGTGCCAGCAGTGAAACCCAGAGTGATAGCAATCAGCCCCAGCATTTT.